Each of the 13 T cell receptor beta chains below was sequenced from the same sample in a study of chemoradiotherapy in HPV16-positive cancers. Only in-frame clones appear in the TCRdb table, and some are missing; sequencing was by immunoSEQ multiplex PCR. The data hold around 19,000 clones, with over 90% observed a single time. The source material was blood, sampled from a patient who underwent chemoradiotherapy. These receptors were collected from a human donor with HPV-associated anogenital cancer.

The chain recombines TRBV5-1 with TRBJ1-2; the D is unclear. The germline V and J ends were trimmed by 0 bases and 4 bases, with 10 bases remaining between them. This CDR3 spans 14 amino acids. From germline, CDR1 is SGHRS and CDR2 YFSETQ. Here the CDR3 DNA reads TGCGCCAGCAGCTTGGATGCAGGATCCTATGGCTACACCTTC. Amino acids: CASSLDAGSYGYTF.

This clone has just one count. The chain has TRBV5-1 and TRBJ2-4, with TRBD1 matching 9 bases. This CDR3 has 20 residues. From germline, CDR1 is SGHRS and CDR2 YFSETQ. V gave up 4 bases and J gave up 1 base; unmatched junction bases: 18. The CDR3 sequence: CASSGLPGQGSGGAKNIQYF. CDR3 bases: TGCGCCAGCAGCGGATTACCGGGACAGGGTAGTGGCGGGGCCAAAAACATTCAGTACTTC. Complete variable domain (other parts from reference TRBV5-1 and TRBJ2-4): KAGVTQTPRYLIKTRGQQVTLSCSPISGHRSVSWYQQTPGQGLQFLFEYFSETQRNKGNFPGRFSGRQFSNSRSEMNVSTLELGDSALYLCASSGLPGQGSGGAKNIQYFGAGTRLSVL.

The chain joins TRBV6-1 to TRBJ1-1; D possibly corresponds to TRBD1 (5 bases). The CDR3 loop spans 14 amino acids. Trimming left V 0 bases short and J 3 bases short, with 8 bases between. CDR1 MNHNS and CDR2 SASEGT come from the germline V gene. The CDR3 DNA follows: TGTGCCAGCAGTGAAGCGGGAGGGGACACTGAAGCTTTCTTT. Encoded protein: CASSEAGGDTEAFF.

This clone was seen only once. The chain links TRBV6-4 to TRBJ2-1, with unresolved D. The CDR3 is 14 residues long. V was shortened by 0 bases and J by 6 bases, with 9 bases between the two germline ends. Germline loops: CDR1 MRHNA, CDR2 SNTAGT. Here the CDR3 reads CASSDSPNLNEQFF. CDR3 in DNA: TGTGCCAGCAGTGACTCACCCAACCTCAATGAGCAGTTCTTC.

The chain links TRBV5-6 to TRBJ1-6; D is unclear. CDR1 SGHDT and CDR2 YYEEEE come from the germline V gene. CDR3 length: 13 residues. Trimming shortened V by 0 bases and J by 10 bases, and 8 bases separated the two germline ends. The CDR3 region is CASSLGMGSPLHF. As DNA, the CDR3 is TGTGCCAGCAGCTTGGGAATGGGGTCACCCCTCCACTTT.

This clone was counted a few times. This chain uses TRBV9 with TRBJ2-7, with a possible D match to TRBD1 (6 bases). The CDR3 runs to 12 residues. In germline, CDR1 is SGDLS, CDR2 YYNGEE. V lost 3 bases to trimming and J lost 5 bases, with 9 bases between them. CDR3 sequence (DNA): TGTGCCAGCAGCGCCACAGGGAACGAGCAGTACTTC. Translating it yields CASSATGNEQYF.

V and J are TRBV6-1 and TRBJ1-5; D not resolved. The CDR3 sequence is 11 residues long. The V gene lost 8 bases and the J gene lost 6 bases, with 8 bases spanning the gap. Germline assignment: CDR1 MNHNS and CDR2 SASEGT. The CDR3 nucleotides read TGTGCCAGCGGTACGGGTCAGCCCCAGCATTTT. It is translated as CASGTGQPQHF.

The DNA for the CDR3 is TGTGCCAGTAGTATGGGGCAGGGATCCAATGAAAAACTGTTTTTT. Its translation: CASSMGQGSNEKLFF. The V call is TRBV19, the J call TRBJ1-4; tentatively, D is TRBD1 (5 bases). The CDR3 extends over 15 amino acids. CDR1 and CDR2 (germline): LNHDA, SQIVND (reference sequence). Trimming left V 3 bases short and J 5 bases short, with 13 bases between.

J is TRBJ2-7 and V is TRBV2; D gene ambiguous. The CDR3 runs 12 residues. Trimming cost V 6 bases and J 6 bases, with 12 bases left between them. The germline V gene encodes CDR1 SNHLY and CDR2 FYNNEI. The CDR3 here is CASRGMPVEQYF. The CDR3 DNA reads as TGTGCCAGCAGGGGGATGCCTGTCGAGCAGTACTTC.

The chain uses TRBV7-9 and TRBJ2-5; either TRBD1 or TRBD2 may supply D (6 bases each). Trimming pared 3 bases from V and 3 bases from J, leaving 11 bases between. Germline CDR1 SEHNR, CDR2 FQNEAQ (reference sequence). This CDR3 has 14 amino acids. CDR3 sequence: CASSFTGAEETQYF. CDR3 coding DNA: TGTGCCAGCAGCTTCACGGGGGCTGAAGAGACCCAGTACTTC.

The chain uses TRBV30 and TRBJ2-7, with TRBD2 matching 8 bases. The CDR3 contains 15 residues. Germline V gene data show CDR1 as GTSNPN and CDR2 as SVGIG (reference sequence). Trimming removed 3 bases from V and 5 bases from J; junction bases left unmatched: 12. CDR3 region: CAWSPIGRRGDEQYF. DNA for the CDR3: TGTGCCTGGAGCCCAATTGGGCGGCGGGGGGACGAGCAGTACTTC.

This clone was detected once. The CDR3 DNA reads as TGTGCCAGCAGTTACTCGACAGACTATGGCTACACCTTC. Its protein product is CASSYSTDYGYTF. The chain couples TRBV6-6 to TRBJ1-2, with D possibly matching TRBD1 (5 bases). Germline-derived CDR1 and CDR2 are MNHNY and SVGAGI (reference sequence). The CDR3 consists of 13 residues. V was pared by 0 bases and J by 3 bases, with 5 bases between.

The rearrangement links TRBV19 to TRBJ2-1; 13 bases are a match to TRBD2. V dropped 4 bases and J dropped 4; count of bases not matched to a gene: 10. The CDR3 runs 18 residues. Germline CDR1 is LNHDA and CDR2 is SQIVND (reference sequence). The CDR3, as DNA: TGTGCCAGTAGTAGAGGACTAGCGGGGGATGGGAGATACAATGAGCAGTTCTTC. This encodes CASSRGLAGDGRYNEQFF.